One and the same sample provided the 9 T cell receptor beta chains below, sequenced in a study of beta chain features in type 1 diabetes. Expressed TCRB transcripts were sequenced, since all the RNA that had been isolated was reverse transcribed. Produced via immunoSEQ multiplex PCR; TCRdb's table is partial and in-frame only. The table includes 120,000 or so clones, around 15% detected once. Overall study results and limits: Moderate but significant shortening of TCRB CDR3s was recorded in all four CD4+ subsets from Type 1 diabetes patients.

What these receptors recognize is not known. The sequenced material came from central memory CD4+ T cells from blood. The source is a young man with type 1 diabetes.

The chain couples TRBV6-5 to TRBJ2-5; D is ambiguous. The ends were cut back, 5 bases at V and 4 bases at J, with 14 bases in the middle. Germline lookup yields CDR1 MNHEY and CDR2 SVGAGI. The CDR3 sequence is 14 residues long. The chain's CDR3 is CASSGRWTIETQYF. The CDR3 region has the DNA TGTGCCAGCAGTGGAAGATGGACCATAGAGACCCAGTACTTC.

This clone was counted only a few times. The V call is TRBV7-9, the J call TRBJ1-2, with a possible D match to TRBD1 (5 bases). The CDR3 has 15 residues. V gave up 3 bases and J gave up 8 bases, with 19 bases separating them. Germline CDR1 is SEHNR and CDR2 is FQNEAQ (reference sequence). The CDR3 bases are TGTGCCAGCAGCTTCGCGACAGCCGCCCTGGGAGGCTACACCTTC. This codes for CASSFATAALGGYTF.

This clone was picked up a small number of times. The chain combines TRBV10-3 with TRBJ1-2; D is unresolved. Trimming removed 4 bases at V and 4 bases at J, with 16 bases between. The CDR3 totals 15 residues. CDR1 and CDR2 (germline): ENHRY, SYGVKD. CDR3 coding DNA: TGTGCCATCAGTGCGTCGGATAAGGAGGCCTATGGCTACACCTTC. Residues: CAISASDKEAYGYTF.

This clone was observed a handful of times. This sequence joins TRBV9 and TRBJ2-3; no clear D gene. The germline gives CDR1 SGDLS, CDR2 YYNGEE. V gave up 1 base and J gave up 5 bases, with 11 bases separating them. This CDR3 has 14 amino acids. The CDR3 spells CASSVLGKLDTQYF. CDR3 sequence (DNA): TGTGCCAGCAGCGTATTGGGGAAGCTAGATACGCAGTATTTT.

This clone was observed a handful of times. This chain connects TRBV15 to TRBJ2-2; 9 bases fit TRBD1. There are 18 residues in the CDR3. Germline V gene sequence: CDR1 LNHNV, CDR2 YYDKDF (reference sequence). With V trimmed by 0 bases and J by 4 bases, 9 bases remained unmatched. The CDR3 region has the DNA TGTGCCACCAGCAGAGATCCCCCGGGACAGGGATTCACCGGGGAGCTGTTTTTT. This sequence encodes CATSRDPPGQGFTGELFF. The whole variable domain, filled in from reference TRBV15 and TRBJ2-2, reads DAMVIQNPRYQVTQFGKPVTLSCSQTLNHNVMYWYQQKSSQAPKLLFHYYDKDFNNEADTPDNFQSRRPNTSFCFLDIRSPGLGDTAMYLCATSRDPPGQGFTGELFFGEGSRLTVL.

This clone was seen only a few times. V gene TRBV29-1 combines with J gene TRBJ2-3; D unclear. V lost 3 bases and J 0 bases, leaving 7 bases between the germline ends. The CDR3 totals 13 residues. Germline assignment: CDR1 SQVTM and CDR2 ANQGSEA. The CDR3: CSVEADSTDTQYF. The CDR3 DNA reads TGCAGCGTTGAGGCGGACAGCACAGATACGCAGTATTTT.

This clone appeared a few times. The chain has TRBV4-1 and TRBJ2-7, with 9 bases that match TRBD2. The CDR3 has 15 amino acids. Germline values: CDR1 MGHRA, CDR2 YSYEKL. With 4 bases clipped from V and 4 bases from J, the junction kept 8 bases outside the gene matches. The DNA for the CDR3 is TGCGCCAGCAGCCCAATAGCGGGGGCTCGATACGAGCAGTACTTC. Translated: CASSPIAGARYEQYF.

This clone was recorded a few times. The rearrangement joins TRBV4-2 to TRBJ1-1, with unresolved D. Trimming removed 0 bases at V and 8 bases at J, with 16 bases between. The CDR3 is 15 amino acids. Germline assignment: CDR1 LGHNA and CDR2 YNFKEQ. This CDR3 is CASSQDRNLAAEAFF. In DNA form, the CDR3 reads TGTGCCAGCAGCCAAGATCGAAACTTGGCAGCGGAAGCTTTCTTT.

This clone was counted between two and nine times. This chain joins TRBV27 and TRBJ1-6; 10 bases are a match to TRBD1. The CDR3 sequence is 17 residues long. The J segment lost 10 bases and the V segment lost 0 bases, leaving 9 bases of the junction unmatched. Per the germline V gene, CDR1 is MNHEY and CDR2 is SMNVEV (reference sequence). CDR3 loop: CASSLSRDRGGESPLHF. The CDR3 bases are TGTGCCAGCAGTTTATCTAGGGACAGGGGTGGGGAATCACCCCTCCACTTT.